The 22 T cell receptor beta chains below were found in one sample sequenced in a study of OX40 agonist ivuxolimab in advanced cancers. Produced via immunoSEQ multiplex PCR; TCRdb's table is partial and in-frame only. The data show some 74,000 clones, 75% to 95% seen once. The sample in question was CD4+ or CD8+ T cells sorted from blood, obtained in a trial of the OX40 agonist ivuxolimab. All receptors come from an adult with an advanced solid tumor such as melanoma, head and neck, liver or kidney cancer.

The chain has TRBV6-5 and TRBJ2-6, with D hard to call. Trimming took 7 bases from V and 4 from J, leaving 11 bases between them. Per the germline V gene, CDR1 is MNHEY and CDR2 is SVGAGI. CDR3 size: 14 residues. DNA of the CDR3: TGTGCCAGCAAGGGATTAGGGGGGGCCAACGTCCTGACTTTC. Its translation: CASKGLGGANVLTF.

This clone appeared a single time. The chain is built from TRBV6-1 and TRBJ2-7; D gene unclear. Per germline, CDR1 MNHNS and CDR2 SASEGT. The length of the CDR3 is 12 residues. V dropped 7 bases and J dropped 4 bases, with 11 bases sitting between them. CDR3 region: CASIAAPYEQYF. The CDR3 DNA is TGTGCCAGCATTGCGGCTCCGTACGAGCAGTACTTC.

The chain couples TRBV30 to TRBJ1-6, with a weak D call TRBD1 (5 bases). Trimming took off 5 bases at V and 10 bases at J, with 15 bases between the two ends. CDR1 GTSNPN and CDR2 SVGIG come from the germline V gene (reference sequence). The CDR3 length is 13 residues. CDR3 DNA: TGTGCCTGGGTTCCAGGGCGAGGATCACCCCTCCACTTT. Its protein is CAWVPGRGSPLHF.

The chain is built from TRBV5-4 and TRBJ1-3, with D maybe TRBD1 (5 bases). The V end lost 0 bases, the J end lost 0 bases, and 7 bases lay between the germline ends. The CDR3 length is 15 residues. CDR1 and CDR2 from the germline V gene are SGHNT and YYREEE (reference sequence). This CDR3 is CASSLAGYSGNTIYF. CDR3 in DNA: TGTGCCAGCAGCTTGGCAGGGTACTCTGGAAACACCATATATTTT.

This clone was detected once. The genes are TRBV5-1 and TRBJ1-5; the D is unclear. The CDR3 covers 15 residues. The V gene lost 1 base and the J gene lost 6 bases, with 14 bases spanning the gap. Germline CDR1 reads SGHRS; CDR2 reads YFSETQ. The CDR3: CASSLYGEVAQPQHF. The CDR3 bases are TGCGCCAGCAGCTTGTATGGGGAGGTGGCTCAGCCCCAGCATTTT. Based on the CDR3 plus reference TRBV5-1 and TRBJ1-5, the full variable domain is KAGVTQTPRYLIKTRGQQVTLSCSPISGHRSVSWYQQTPGQGLQFLFEYFSETQRNKGNFPGRFSGRQFSNSRSEMNVSTLELGDSALYLCASSLYGEVAQPQHFGDGTRLSIL.

The CDR3 here is CASSQDGSSGLQETQYF. CDR3 in DNA: TGCGCCAGCAGCCAAGACGGGAGTAGCGGGCTCCAAGAGACCCAGTACTTC. J is TRBJ2-5 and V is TRBV4-1; 7 bases are shared with TRBD2. The CDR3 loop spans 17 amino acids. The V segment lost 0 bases and the J segment 1 base; nucleotides outside the gene matches: 8. Germline loops: CDR1 MGHRA, CDR2 YSYEKL.

The chain uses TRBV7-9 and TRBJ2-1; D call uncertain. Germline V gene sequence: CDR1 SEHNR, CDR2 FQNEAQ (reference sequence). This CDR3 comprises 16 residues. The V and J ends lost 5 bases and 2 bases respectively, with 16 bases between them. The CDR3 reads CASSLRLALTYNEQFF. The CDR3 DNA reads TGTGCCAGCAGCCTCAGGTTAGCCCTTACCTACAATGAGCAGTTCTTC.

The chain carries TRBV9 and TRBJ2-1, with D perhaps TRBD2 (6 bases). Deletions cut 0 bases from V and 3 bases from J, with 10 bases between. This CDR3 spans 15 amino acids. Per the germline V gene, CDR1 is SGDLS and CDR2 is YYNGEE. The DNA for the CDR3 is TGTGCCAGCAGCGTAGCTAGCGCGAGCTACAATGAGCAGTTCTTC. Protein: CASSVASASYNEQFF. The full variable domain, rest sourced from reference TRBV9 and TRBJ2-1, is DSGVTQTPKHLITATGQRVTLRCSPRSGDLSVYWYQQSLDQGLQFLIQYYNGEERAKGNILERFSAQQFPDLHSELNLSSLELGDSALYFCASSVASASYNEQFFGPGTRLTVL.

The V and J genes are TRBV7-3 and TRBJ2-3, with a tentative D call TRBD1 (6 bases). The germline gives CDR1 SGHTA, CDR2 FQGTGA. This CDR3 is 13 amino acids long. Trimming removed 4 bases from V and 3 bases from J, with 8 bases in between. The CDR3 bases are TGTGCCAGCAGCTCGGACAGAACAGATACGCAGTATTTT. Translated: CASSSDRTDTQYF.

The chain carries TRBV29-1 and TRBJ2-3; 8 bases fit TRBD2. CDR1 and CDR2 (germline): SQVTM, ANQGSEA. V dropped 6 bases and J dropped 2; count of bases not matched to a gene: 4. The CDR3 length is 13 residues. The DNA for the CDR3 is TGCAGCGTATGGACTAGCAACACAGATACGCAGTATTTT. Its protein product is CSVWTSNTDTQYF.

In DNA form, the CDR3 reads TGTGCCAGCAGTTACTCGAGGCTGACTGGGGGCTACACCTTC. The encoded protein is CASSYSRLTGGYTF. V and J are TRBV6-5 and TRBJ1-2; the D is unclear. Trimming stripped 0 bases from V and 8 bases from J, with 13 bases between. This CDR3 comprises 14 residues. Germline values: CDR1 MNHEY, CDR2 SVGAGI.

In its sample, this clone was seen a few times. V usage is TRBV30 and J usage is TRBJ1-5, with D possibly TRBD1 on 5 matching bases. The germline CDR1 and CDR2 sequences are GTSNPN and SVGIG (reference sequence). V lost 8 bases, J lost 1 base, and 15 bases lay in between. CDR3 length: 14 amino acids. Here the CDR3 DNA reads TGTGCCAACGACGGGGCTGCGAGCAATCAGCCCCAGCATTTT. This gives the protein CANDGAASNQPQHF.

The rearrangement uses TRBV11-2 and TRBJ2-5, with D possibly TRBD2 on 6 matching bases. Germline V gives CDR1 SGHAT, CDR2 FQNNGV. CDR3 length: 13 amino acids. V lost 7 bases and J 5 bases, leaving 14 bases between the germline ends. The chain's CDR3 is CASTGGLGETQYF. CDR3 coding DNA: TGTGCCAGCACCGGGGGACTGGGGGAGACCCAGTACTTC.

This clone was found once. This chain links TRBV5-6 with TRBJ2-3; possibly TRBD1 or TRBD2 for D (5 bases each). The germline V gene encodes CDR1 SGHDT and CDR2 YYEEEE. V was trimmed by 0 bases and J by 1 base, leaving 12 bases between them. The CDR3 extends over 16 amino acids. The CDR3 DNA reads as TGTGCCAGCAGCTTGGAGGGACGCCGCGGCACAGATACGCAGTATTTT. Amino acid sequence: CASSLEGRRGTDTQYF.

The chain links TRBV11-1 to TRBJ2-3, with 9 bases aligning to TRBD2. The CDR3 is 15 residues long. The ends lost 2 bases at V and 5 bases at J; junction bases unmatched: 5. Germline CDR1 is SGHAT and CDR2 is FQDESV (reference sequence). CDR3 region: CASSLLLAGKDTQYF. DNA of the CDR3: TGTGCCAGCAGCTTACTCCTAGCGGGGAAAGATACGCAGTATTTT.

This chain connects TRBV5-4 to TRBJ2-7; 12 positions match TRBD2. V shed 1 base and J 3 bases; nucleotides not matched to a gene: 14. Germline V lookup: CDR1 SGHNT, CDR2 YYREEE (reference sequence). The CDR3 has 19 residues. The DNA of the CDR3 is TGTGCCAGCAGCTTGAAAGTGACTAGCGGGGGTGGTCTTCGCTACGAGCAGTACTTC. Residues: CASSLKVTSGGGLRYEQYF.

The rearrangement joins TRBV11-2 to TRBJ2-7, with TRBD2 matching 9 bases. The CDR3 loop spans 15 amino acids. CDR1 is SGHAT and CDR2 is FQNNGV in the germline V gene. The V segment lost 6 bases and the J segment 1 base; nucleotides outside the gene matches: 7. CDR3 nucleotides: TGTGCCAGCAGAAGGACTAGCGTCCGTTCCTACGAGCAGTACTTC. Translation gives CASRRTSVRSYEQYF.

This rearrangement joins TRBV28 to TRBJ1-2; 7 bases match TRBD1. V dropped 4 bases and J dropped 5; count of bases not matched to a gene: 10. The CDR3 is 15 amino acids. Per the germline V gene, CDR1 is MDHEN and CDR2 is SYDVKM. The CDR3: CASSYGGRGRYGYTF. The CDR3 DNA follows: TGTGCCAGCAGTTACGGGGGCAGGGGGAGGTATGGCTACACCTTC.

The V call is TRBV30, the J call TRBJ1-3; tentatively, D is TRBD1 (6 bases). With 4 bases removed from V and 4 bases from J, the gap between germline ends came to 11 bases. Germline CDR1 GTSNPN, CDR2 SVGIG (reference sequence). The CDR3 is made up of 13 amino acids. This CDR3 reads CAWTGASGNTIYF. For the CDR3, the DNA is TGTGCCTGGACGGGGGCGTCGGGAAACACCATATATTTT.

The chain employs TRBV28 and TRBJ2-5; 9 nucleotides line up with TRBD2. This CDR3 has 14 amino acids. Germline trimming cut 6 bases from V and 5 bases from J; bases unmatched to any gene: 7. Germline CDR1 MDHEN, CDR2 SYDVKM. The CDR3 DNA sequence: TGTGCCAGCAGCCAGACTAGCGGTTCGGAGACCCAGTACTTC. This gives the protein CASSQTSGSETQYF.

J is TRBJ2-1 and V is TRBV27; D may be TRBD2 (5 bases). The CDR3 totals 15 residues. The V and J ends lost 3 bases and 5 bases respectively, with 14 bases between them. Germline CDR1 and CDR2: MNHEY and SMNVEV (reference sequence). CDR3: CASSFRSGQNNEQFF. Written as DNA, the CDR3 is TGTGCCAGCAGTTTTCGGAGCGGCCAAAACAATGAGCAGTTCTTC.

The V and J genes are TRBV19 and TRBJ1-1; weak D call: TRBD1 (6 bases). CDR1 LNHDA and CDR2 SQIVND come from the germline V gene (reference sequence). Deletions cut 0 bases from V and 5 bases from J, with 16 bases between. The CDR3 runs to 16 residues. The CDR3 loop reads CASSIDPYPGATEAFF. The DNA of the CDR3 is TGTGCCAGTAGTATAGATCCTTATCCAGGGGCGACTGAAGCTTTCTTT.